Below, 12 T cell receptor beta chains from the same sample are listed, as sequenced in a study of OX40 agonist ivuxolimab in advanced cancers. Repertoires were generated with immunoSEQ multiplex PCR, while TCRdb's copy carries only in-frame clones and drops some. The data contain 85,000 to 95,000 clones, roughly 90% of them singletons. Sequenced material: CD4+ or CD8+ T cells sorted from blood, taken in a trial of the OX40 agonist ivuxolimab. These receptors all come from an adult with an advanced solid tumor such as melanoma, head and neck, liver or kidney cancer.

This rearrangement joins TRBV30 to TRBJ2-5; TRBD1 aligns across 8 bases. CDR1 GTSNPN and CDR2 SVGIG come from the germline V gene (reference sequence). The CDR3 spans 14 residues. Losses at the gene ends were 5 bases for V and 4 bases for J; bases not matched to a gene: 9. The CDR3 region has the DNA TGTGCCTGGGACCTTGGGACAGGCGGAGAGACCCAGTACTTC. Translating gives CAWDLGTGGETQYF.

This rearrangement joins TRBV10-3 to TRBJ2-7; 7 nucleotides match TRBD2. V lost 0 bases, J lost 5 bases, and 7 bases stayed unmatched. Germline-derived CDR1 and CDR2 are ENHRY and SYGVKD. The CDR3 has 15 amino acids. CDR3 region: CAISESREWSDEQYF. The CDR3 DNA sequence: TGTGCCATCAGTGAGTCGCGGGAGTGGTCCGACGAGCAGTACTTC.

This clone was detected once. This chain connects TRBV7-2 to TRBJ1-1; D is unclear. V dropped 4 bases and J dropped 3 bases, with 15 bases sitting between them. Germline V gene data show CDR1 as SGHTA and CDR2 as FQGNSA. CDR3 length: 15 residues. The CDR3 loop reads CASSSALRSDTEAFF. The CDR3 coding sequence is TGTGCCAGCAGCTCCGCTCTACGGTCCGACACTGAAGCTTTCTTT.

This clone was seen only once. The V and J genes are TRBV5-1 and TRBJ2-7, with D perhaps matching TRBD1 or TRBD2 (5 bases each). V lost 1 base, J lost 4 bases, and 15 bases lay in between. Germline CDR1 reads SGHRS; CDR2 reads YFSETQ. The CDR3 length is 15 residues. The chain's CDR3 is CASSLKFGGRYEQYF. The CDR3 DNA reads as TGCGCCAGCAGCTTGAAGTTTGGGGGTAGGTACGAGCAGTACTTC.

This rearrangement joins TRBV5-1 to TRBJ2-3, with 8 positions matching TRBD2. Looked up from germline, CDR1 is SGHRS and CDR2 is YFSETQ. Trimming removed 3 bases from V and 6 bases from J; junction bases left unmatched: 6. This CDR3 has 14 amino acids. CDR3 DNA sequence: TGCGCCAGCAGCTCGGGACTAGATTTGGATACGCAGTATTTT. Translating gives CASSSGLDLDTQYF. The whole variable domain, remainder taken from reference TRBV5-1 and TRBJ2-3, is KAGVTQTPRYLIKTRGQQVTLSCSPISGHRSVSWYQQTPGQGLQFLFEYFSETQRNKGNFPGRFSGRQFSNSRSEMNVSTLELGDSALYLCASSSGLDLDTQYFGPGTRLTVL.

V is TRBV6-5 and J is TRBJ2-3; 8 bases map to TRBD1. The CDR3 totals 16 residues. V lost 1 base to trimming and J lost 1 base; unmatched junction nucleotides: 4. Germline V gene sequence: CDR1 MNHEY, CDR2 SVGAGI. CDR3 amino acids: CASSYFETGGTDTQYF. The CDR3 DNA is TGTGCCAGCAGTTACTTCGAGACAGGGGGCACAGATACGCAGTATTTT.

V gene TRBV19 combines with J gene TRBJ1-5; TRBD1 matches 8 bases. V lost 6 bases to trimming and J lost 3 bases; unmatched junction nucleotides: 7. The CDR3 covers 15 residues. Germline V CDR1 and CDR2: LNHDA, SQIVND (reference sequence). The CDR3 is CASRRDRIANQPQHF. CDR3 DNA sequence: TGTGCCAGTAGACGGGACAGGATTGCCAATCAGCCCCAGCATTTT.

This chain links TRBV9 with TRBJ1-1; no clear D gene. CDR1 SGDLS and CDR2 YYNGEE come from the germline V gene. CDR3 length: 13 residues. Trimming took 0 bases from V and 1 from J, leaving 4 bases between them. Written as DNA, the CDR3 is TGTGCCAGCAGCGTAGATGCGAACACTGAAGCTTTCTTT. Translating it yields CASSVDANTEAFF.

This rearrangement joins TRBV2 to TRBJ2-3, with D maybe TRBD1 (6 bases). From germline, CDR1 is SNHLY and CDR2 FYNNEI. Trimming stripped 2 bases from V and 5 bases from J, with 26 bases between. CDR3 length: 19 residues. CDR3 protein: CASSERGQQMASRIDTQYF. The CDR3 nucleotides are TGTGCCAGCAGTGAACGAGGACAGCAAATGGCTAGCAGAATAGATACGCAGTATTTT.

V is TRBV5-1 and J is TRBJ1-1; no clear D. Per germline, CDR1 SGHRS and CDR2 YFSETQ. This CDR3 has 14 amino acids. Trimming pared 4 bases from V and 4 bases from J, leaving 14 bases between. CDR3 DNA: TGCGCCAGCAGCCCGAGTGTCGGAACCACTGAAGCTTTCTTT. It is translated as CASSPSVGTTEAFF.

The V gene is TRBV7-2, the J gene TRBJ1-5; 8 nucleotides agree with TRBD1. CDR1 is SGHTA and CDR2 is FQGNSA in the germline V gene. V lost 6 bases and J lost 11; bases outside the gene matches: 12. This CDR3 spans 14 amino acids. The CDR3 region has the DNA TGTGCCAGCAGTCGGGGGGTGACAGGGGAGGCCCAGCATTTT. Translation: CASSRGVTGEAQHF.

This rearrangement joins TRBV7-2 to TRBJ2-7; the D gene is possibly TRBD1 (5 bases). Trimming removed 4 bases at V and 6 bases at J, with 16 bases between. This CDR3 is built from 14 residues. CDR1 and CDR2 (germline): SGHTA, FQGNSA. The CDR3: CASSSRVAIPEQYF. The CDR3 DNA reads TGTGCCAGCAGCTCCAGGGTAGCTATTCCCGAGCAGTACTTC.